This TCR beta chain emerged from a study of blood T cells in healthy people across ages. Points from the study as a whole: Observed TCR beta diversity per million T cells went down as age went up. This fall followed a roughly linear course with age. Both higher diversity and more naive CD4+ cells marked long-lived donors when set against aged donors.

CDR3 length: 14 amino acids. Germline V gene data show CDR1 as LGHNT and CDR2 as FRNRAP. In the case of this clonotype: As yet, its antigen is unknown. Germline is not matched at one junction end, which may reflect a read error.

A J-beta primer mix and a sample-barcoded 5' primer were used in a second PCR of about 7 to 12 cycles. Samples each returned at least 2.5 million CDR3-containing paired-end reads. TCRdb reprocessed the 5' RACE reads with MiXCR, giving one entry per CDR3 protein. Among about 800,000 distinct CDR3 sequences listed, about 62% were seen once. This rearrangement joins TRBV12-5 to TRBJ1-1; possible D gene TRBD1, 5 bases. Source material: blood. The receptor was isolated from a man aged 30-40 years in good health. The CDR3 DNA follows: TGTGCTAGTGGTTTCGGGGGGGGGAAGACTGGAGCTTTCTTT. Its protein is CASGFGGGKTGAFF.